This TCR beta chain was obtained from a study of shared clonotypes between healthy human individuals. V was pared by 5 bases and J by 6 bases, with 9 bases of the junction left unmatched. Looked up from germline, CDR1 is SNHLY and CDR2 is FYNNEI. This CDR3 is built from 15 residues. Only in-frame clones appear in the TCRdb table, and some are missing; sequencing was by immunoSEQ multiplex PCR. The sample records about a million clones, around four fifths being singletons. For this clone: Its antigen is unknown.

Study-wide points: The study generally estimated greater richness for naive than memory subsets. Expectations were that clonotype sharing among donors would be affected by sequencing depth.

The clonotype comes from a man younger than 35 in good health. The source material was memory CD4+ T cells sorted from blood. Subset reported: CD45RA-negative fraction. The V and J genes are TRBV2 and TRBJ2-2; 7 positions agree with TRBD2. The CDR3: CASSKGRAGAGELFF. The CDR3 DNA reads as TGTGCCAGCAGTAAGGGGAGGGCCGGAGCCGGGGAGCTGTTTTTT.